This T cell receptor beta chain emerged from a study of T cell responses to AZD1222 COVID-19 vaccine. Findings of the study overall: Donors were largely white British and mainly female; clonal diversity was possibly underestimated. Spike-specific TCR breadth and depth grew following two AZD1222 doses. Seropositive status at baseline applied to only 5 or 6 AZD1222 recipients.

Clones were sequenced by immunoSEQ multiplex PCR, and TCRdb holds only the in-frame ones, with some missing. In the table there are approximately 75,000 clones, roughly nine tenths of which are singletons. On this clone itself: The antigen remains unidentified.

V dropped 3 bases and J dropped 10 bases, with 12 bases sitting between them. Germline CDR1 GTSNPN, CDR2 SVGIG (reference sequence). CDR3 length: 12 residues. The chain joins TRBV30 to TRBJ1-4; D unresolved. Sequenced material: peripheral blood, taken 28 days after the second AZD1222 dose. This receptor was obtained from an adult who received the AZD1222 COVID-19 vaccine. CDR3 in amino acids: CAWRVAAGKLFF. The CDR3 nucleotides are TGTGCCTGGAGAGTGGCGGCTGGAAAACTGTTTTTT.